The table lists the clone carrying this T cell receptor (beta chain) with a few counts. Germline lookup yields CDR1 KGHDR and CDR2 SFDVKD. This CDR3 has 16 amino acids. J lost 2 bases, V lost 3 bases, and 5 bases had no gene match. Donors each provided roughly 10 milliliters of peripheral blood. The data stem from a study of blood T cells in healthy people across ages. With a J-beta primer mix and a sample-barcoded 5' primer, a second PCR ran roughly 7 to 11 cycles. A single record per CDR3 protein comes from TCRdb applying MiXCR to the 5' RACE reads. The sample includes 600,000 or so distinct CDR3 sequences, 40% to 55% of them seen just once.

V and J are TRBV24-1 and TRBJ2-1; 8 bases are a match to TRBD1. The origin of this receptor is a man older than 75 in good health. The specimen was blood. In nucleotides, the CDR3 is TGTGCCACCAGTGATCGCCCGGACAGGGCCTACAATGAGCAGTTCTTC. Its translation is CATSDRPDRAYNEQFF.